This TCR beta chain stems from a study of T cell responses to AZD1222 COVID-19 vaccine. Using immunoSEQ multiplex PCR, the repertoire was profiled, and TCRdb retains in-frame clones only, with some absent. The table lists 150,000 to 180,000 clones, approximately 90% of them singletons. The germline gives CDR1 KGHSH, CDR2 LQKENI. Trimming shortened V by 2 bases and J by 0 bases, and 13 bases separated the two germline ends. CDR3 length: 16 residues. The source of this sequence is an adult who had recovered from COVID-19. The chain combines TRBV18 with TRBJ1-1; D not certain. The input for sequencing was peripheral blood, taken after recovery from COVID-19. CDR3 in amino acids: CASSPVQQAMNTEAFF. As DNA, the CDR3 is TGTGCCAGCTCACCAGTCCAGCAGGCGATGAACACTGAAGCTTTCTTT.